The sequence of this TCR beta chain was determined in a study of shared clonotypes between healthy human individuals. TCRdb's table, derived via immunoSEQ multiplex PCR, lists solely in-frame clones and lacks some. The table includes about 2,200,000 clones, under 95% detected once. This clone came up once. Trimming removed 6 bases from V and 3 bases from J, with 15 bases in between. The CDR3 has 14 amino acids. Germline lookup yields CDR1 SQVTM and CDR2 ANQGSEA. Naive CD8 isolation took CD45RO-negative cells positively selected for CCR7 and excluded terminally differentiated effector memory CD45RA+ cells.

Sequenced material: naive CD8+ T cells from PBMCs. The chain has TRBV29-1 and TRBJ2-1; tentatively, D is TRBD1 (5 bases). This clonotype was obtained from a man between 18 and 29 years old in good health. Some clones in this sample may be carry-over from other donors' samples. The CDR3 sequence: CSVWGPYLYNEQFF. As DNA, the CDR3 is TGCAGCGTGTGGGGCCCTTACCTCTACAATGAGCAGTTCTTC.